This T cell receptor beta chain was identified during a study of cytomegalovirus exposure and HLA in healthy donors. This CDR3 has 15 amino acids. Trimming stripped 0 bases from V and 6 bases from J, with 12 bases between. Germline V CDR1 and CDR2: SGDLS, YYNGEE. This cohort consisted of healthy bone marrow donors. Primers: 60 Vbeta forward and 13 Jbeta reverse. Libraries were prepared by immunoSEQ multiplex PCR; TCRdb keeps only in-frame clonotypes and omits some of them. Counted here are some 160,000 clones, around 79% occurring once; the ten biggest clones make up approximately 1.5%. This chain connects TRBV9 to TRBJ2-2; D is possibly TRBD2 (5 bases). The clonotype comes from a woman aged 25 to 39 in good health and CMV-seronegative. Sequencing was carried out using PBMCs. CDR3 sequence (DNA): TGTGCCAGCAGCGTAGTCGGGGATCAGGCCGGGGAGCTGTTTTTT. Encoded protein: CASSVVGDQAGELFF.